Shown below are 4 T cell receptor beta chains from a single sample sequenced in a study of blood T cell repertoires in COVID-19. Clones were sequenced by immunoSEQ multiplex PCR, and TCRdb holds only the in-frame ones, with some missing. The data hold nearly 350,000 clones, with more than 70% observed a single time. Sequenced: peripheral blood. The receptors derive from a woman aged 70-85 years with COVID-19, enrolled during active disease.

The CDR3 DNA reads TGCGCCAGTGGAAGGCCGGCCGGGGAGACCCAGTACTTC. Its translation: CASGRPAGETQYF. The chain employs TRBV4-1 and TRBJ2-5; D is unclear. Per germline, CDR1 MGHRA and CDR2 YSYEKL. Trimming left V 9 bases short and J 5 bases short, with 16 bases between. This CDR3 is built from 13 residues.

This chain joins TRBV27 and TRBJ2-7, with 11 nucleotides matching TRBD1. J was trimmed by 4 bases and V by 2 bases; bases with no gene match: 4. The CDR3 runs 15 residues. Germline CDR1 is MNHEY and CDR2 is SMNVEV (reference sequence). The CDR3 sequence is CASSLGQGARYEQYF. The CDR3 DNA follows: TGTGCCAGCAGTTTAGGACAGGGGGCCCGGTACGAGCAGTACTTC.

This chain links TRBV6-5 with TRBJ1-5; D might be TRBD1 (6 bases). The CDR3 runs to 15 residues. Germline lookup yields CDR1 MNHEY and CDR2 SVGAGI. Trimming removed 9 bases from V and 2 bases from J, with 17 bases in between. This CDR3 is CASRITGFGNQPQHF. Here the CDR3 DNA reads TGTGCCAGTCGGATTACAGGGTTTGGCAATCAGCCCCAGCATTTT.

The chain uses TRBV7-3 and TRBJ1-4, with 11 bases fitting TRBD1. Germline V lookup: CDR1 SGHTA, CDR2 FQGTGA. The CDR3 is made up of 16 amino acids. With 2 bases clipped from V and 7 bases from J, the junction kept 6 bases outside the gene matches. The DNA of the CDR3 is TGTGCCAGCAGCTTATATCTGGGACAGGGGGGTGAAAAACTGTTTTTT. Amino acids: CASSLYLGQGGEKLFF.